A selection of T cell receptor beta chains follows, all from one sample in a study of graft-versus-host responses after intestinal transplantation. Antigen specificity for these receptors is unknown. Profiled with immunoSEQ multiplex PCR; TCRdb holds only in-frame clones, not every one. The sample contains approximately 90,000 clones, 88% of which appear only once. Sequenced material: unstimulated CD4+ T cells sorted from spleen or lymph node cells, taken before transplant. The receptor set was obtained from a human donor who was the organ donor for an intestinal transplant. The CDR3 runs from the conserved cysteine through the conserved F or W. The D gene is left open where the match is weak. Clone size, where shown, is once, few, many, or a class for clones that have expanded.

>TRBV7-2|NA|TRBJ1-5|NA
TGTGCCAGCAGCTTAACTTGGCAGCCCCAGCATTTT
CASSLTWQPQHF
>TRBV7-3|NA|TRBJ2-1|NA
TGTGCCAGCAGCTTAGGGGCGACTAGCAATGAGCAGTTCTTC
CASSLGATSNEQFF
>TRBV4-2|NA|TRBJ2-1|NA
TGTGCCAGCAGCCAAGATGGCGCCCGGGGAGCCCGTTTATACAATGAGCAGTTCTTC
CASSQDGARGARLYNEQFF
>TRBV27|NA|TRBJ2-2|TRBD2
TGTGCCAGCAGCCGTGTGGGCGGGAGGACCGGGGAGCTGTTTTTT
CASSRVGGRTGELFF
>TRBV10-3|once|TRBJ1-2|NA
TGTGCCATCAGGCCGGGACTGGAAGCTAACTATGGCTACACCTTC
CAIRPGLEANYGYTF
>TRBV15|NA|TRBJ2-5|NA
TGTGCCACCAGCAGATCGGGCGGACAGTCCGTTTTTGGGACCCAGTACTTC
CATSRSGGQSVFGTQYF
>TRBV7-2|few|TRBJ2-7|NA
TGTGCCAGCAGCTTACCATTAGTCTACGAGCAGTACTTC
CASSLPLVYEQYF
>TRBV27|NA|TRBJ1-6|NA
TGTGCCAGCAGTACTACACGGCAGTCACCCCTCCACTTT
CASSTTRQSPLHF
>TRBV7-6|NA|TRBJ2-3|TRBD2
TGTGCCAGCAGCTTAAGACTAGCGGCCACAGATACGCAGTATTTT
CASSLRLAATDTQYF
>TRBV11-3|NA|TRBJ2-7|TRBD2
TGTGCCAGCAGCTTGAGCGGGGGGACTGTCGAGCAGTACTTC
CASSLSGGTVEQYF
>TRBV5-4|NA|TRBJ2-3|NA
TGTGCCGGGGCCCGGAGGGGTAGCACAGATACGCAGTATTTT
CAGARRGSTDTQYF
>TRBV5-1|NA|TRBJ2-2|NA
TGCGCCAGCAGCGTCCCGCCGGGAGAAGGGACCGGGGAGCTGTTTTTT
CASSVPPGEGTGELFF
>TRBV7-3|NA|TRBJ2-3|NA
TGTGCCAGCCACGGGAGTACAGATACGCAGTATTTT
CASHGSTDTQYF
>TRBV11-3|NA|TRBJ1-1|NA
TGTGCCAGCAGCTTGGGGGGGACGAACACTGAAGCTTTCTTT
CASSLGGTNTEAFF
>TRBV28|NA|TRBJ2-2|TRBD1
TGTGCCAGCAGTTCGACCCAGGGGGCCCCCACCGGGGAGCTGTTTTTT
CASSSTQGAPTGELFF
>TRBV5-6|once|TRBJ2-1|TRBD2
TGTGCCAGCGGGACTAGCGGGATTGATCGAGGCTCCTACAATGAGCAGTTCTTC
CASGTSGIDRGSYNEQFF
>TRBV9|NA|TRBJ2-1|TRBD2
TGTGCCAGCAGCGTAGTCGGGAGGGCAACCTACAATGAGCAGTTCTTC
CASSVVGRATYNEQFF
>TRBV11-2|NA|TRBJ2-1|TRBD2
TGTGCCAGCAGCGCGGGGGGGCCCGAGTTCTTC
CASSAGGPEFF
>TRBV30|NA|TRBJ2-3|NA
TGTGCCTGGAGTGAGGCTAGCGTTTCAGATACGCAGTATTTT
CAWSEASVSDTQYF
>TRBV11-3|NA|TRBJ2-3|NA
TGTGCCAGCAGCTTATGGGCCGGACAGCCGGAGGTGGATACGCAGTATTTT
CASSLWAGQPEVDTQYF
>TRBV29-1|few|TRBJ2-7|NA
TGCAGCCCCGGGACTTTATCCGAGCAGTACTTC
CSPGTLSEQYF
>TRBV18|NA|TRBJ2-7|NA
TGTGCCAGCTCACCAAGCGTCAACTCCTACGAGCAGTACTTC
CASSPSVNSYEQYF
>TRBV28|NA|TRBJ2-7|TRBD2
TGTGCCAGCAGTCCACCTCCGGGACTAGCGGGGTTTTTCGAGCAGTACTTC
CASSPPPGLAGFFEQYF
>TRBV28|NA|TRBJ2-7|NA
TGTGCCAGCAGTCCTTTGGGGCGGCAGGGCCGGCTCGAGCAGTACTTC
CASSPLGRQGRLEQYF
>TRBV28|NA|TRBJ2-2|NA
TGTGCCAGCAGTCATCTTCAGGGATGGGACACCGGGGAGCTGTTTTTT
CASSHLQGWDTGELFF
>TRBV5-1|NA|TRBJ2-5|TRBD2
TGCGCCAGCCAGCGCGGGGGGGCACAAGAGACCCAGTACTTC
CASQRGGAQETQYF
>TRBV11-3|NA|TRBJ2-3|TRBD2
TGTGCCAGCAGCCCGGGACTAGCGGGAGCAGATACGCAGTATTTT
CASSPGLAGADTQYF
>TRBV27|NA|TRBJ2-1|TRBD2
TGTGCCAGCAGTTTATCGACTAGCGGGGGGGCCTACAATGAGCAGTTCTTC
CASSLSTSGGAYNEQFF
>TRBV29-1|NA|TRBJ1-1|NA
TGCAGCGCGACCTGGGACACCATGAACACTGAAGCTTTCTTT
CSATWDTMNTEAFF
>TRBV6-5|NA|TRBJ2-1|TRBD1
TGTCCCCAGGGGGCAGCCCACGTTAATGATGAGCAGTTCTTC
CPQGAAHVNDEQFF
>TRBV7-9|NA|TRBJ2-1|TRBD2
TGTGCCAGCAGCTTACCTAGCGGGTTATACAATGAGCAGTTCTTC
CASSLPSGLYNEQFF
>TRBV4-1|once|TRBJ2-1|TRBD2
TGCGCCAGCAGCCAAGTCGCTAGCGGGGGGAGGGGCGAGCAGTTCTTC
CASSQVASGGRGEQFF
>TRBV7-3|NA|TRBJ2-7|TRBD2
TGTGCCAGCAGCGGCCTAGCGGGCCAGCCGGTGGAAGAGCAGTACTTC
CASSGLAGQPVEEQYF
>TRBV19|NA|TRBJ2-5|TRBD2
TGTGCCAGTAGTATCTTCCAGGTTGGGAGGGGCCTCGCGTACCAAGAGACCCAGTACTTC
CASSIFQVGRGLAYQETQYF
>TRBV4-2|NA|TRBJ2-5|NA
TGTGCCAGCAGCCAACGACCCGCCGGGGGGACCCAGTACTTC
CASSQRPAGGTQYF
>TRBV6-5|NA|TRBJ1-5|NA
TGTGCCAGCAGTACGACTGGACAGTCTAATCAGCCCCAGCATTTT
CASSTTGQSNQPQHF
>TRBV5-1|NA|TRBJ2-1|TRBD2
TGCGCCAGCAGCTTGGCAATCACGGCTAGCGGGGACAATGAGCAGTTCTTC
CASSLAITASGDNEQFF
>TRBV27|NA|TRBJ2-1|NA
TGTGCCAGCAGTTCCAGGAAGCCCCCTTCCTTCTACAATGAGCAGTTCTTC
CASSSRKPPSFYNEQFF
>TRBV5-1|NA|TRBJ2-7|TRBD2
TGCGCCAGCAGCTCCTACGCCGGGACTAGCGTGTACGAGCAGTACTTC
CASSSYAGTSVYEQYF
>TRBV5-5|NA|TRBJ1-2|TRBD1
TGTGCCAGCAGCTTGGGTTGGGACAGCCGAAACTATGGCTACACCTTC
CASSLGWDSRNYGYTF
>TRBV7-9|NA|TRBJ2-1|NA
TGTGCCAGCAGCTTAGCGGCGGCGATGGTTGGCAAGGAGTTCTTC
CASSLAAAMVGKEFF
>TRBV27|NA|TRBJ1-3|NA
TGTGCCAGCAGTTTGGTCCTCGAGGGAGGGCTCTTTGCTGGAAACACCATATATTTT
CASSLVLEGGLFAGNTIYF
>TRBV25-1|NA|TRBJ2-1|NA
TGTGCCAGCGTCGAGGGGGGGCTTATCAATGAGCAGTTCTTC
CASVEGGLINEQFF
>TRBV9|NA|TRBJ1-1|NA
TGTGCCAGCAGCGTAACAGGGAACACTGAAGCTTTCTTT
CASSVTGNTEAFF
>TRBV21-1|NA|TRBJ2-1|NA
TGTGCCAGCAGCAATAAACAGGGGGTAGGCAATGAGCAGTTCTTC
CASSNKQGVGNEQFF
>TRBV15|NA|TRBJ1-6|NA
TGTGCCACCAGCAGAGATGCGGGGGCGAGGGCGGATTCACCCCTCCACTTT
CATSRDAGARADSPLHF
>TRBV6-6|medium-sized|TRBJ2-2|NA
TGTGCCAGCGCCTTAAGGGAGTACACCGGGGAGCTGTTTTTT
CASALREYTGELFF
>TRBV18|NA|TRBJ1-1|NA
TGTGCCAGCTCACCAAGCCGCCAGGTGGTCATGAACACTGAAGCTTTCTTT
CASSPSRQVVMNTEAFF
>TRBV6-6|NA|TRBJ1-2|NA
TGTGCCAGCAACCAGCGAACCGCGGGGGGTGCTGGCTACACCTTC
CASNQRTAGGAGYTF